This T cell receptor beta chain was documented in a study of T-cell memory formation after mild COVID-19. Study-wide background: TCR clusters largely stayed donor specific.

Looked up from germline, CDR1 is SGHAT and CDR2 is FQNNGV. The CDR3 has 13 amino acids. The V end lost 6 bases, the J end lost 6 bases, and 14 bases lay between the germline ends. General observations from the study: Contracting clones localized mainly to CM and EM when CD4+ and mainly to EMRA when CD8+. The study detected some responding clones in pre-infection memory, suggesting cross-reactive memory joined. Clones shrinking from day 15 to 85 showed even CD4/CD8 mixes; later expanders tilted CD4+.

As concerns this clonotype: The antigen is unknown.

TCRdb called the 5' RACE reads again in MiXCR, with one record for every CDR3 protein. Among just over 200,000 distinct CDR3 sequences listed, 9.5% were seen once. The sequence derives from a man aged 18 to 30 who had mild COVID-19 (a few samples of this study predate the infection). Cell type and time point are not known. The sequenced material came from PBMCs or a T cell subset sorted from them (not recorded which). The chain joins TRBV11-2 to TRBJ1-1; the D gene is possibly TRBD1 (5 bases). The CDR3, as DNA: TGTGCCAGCAGAAGGTTAGGGGACGCTGAAGCTTTCTTT. Amino acid sequence: CASRRLGDAEAFF.